The 10 T cell receptor beta chains listed next were all sequenced from one sample in a study of blood T cell repertoires in COVID-19. Data came from immunoSEQ multiplex PCR; TCRdb stores just in-frame clones and leaves some out. The sample lists roughly 160,000 clones, about 88% occurring once. The sample comprised peripheral blood. The receptors come from a man aged 60-69 years with acute or convalescent COVID-19.

The V gene is TRBV27, the J gene TRBJ2-5; 8 positions match TRBD2. V shed 7 bases and J 3 bases; nucleotides not matched to a gene: 13. The CDR3 is 16 amino acids. Germline V CDR1 and CDR2: MNHEY, SMNVEV (reference sequence). The CDR3 coding sequence is TGTGCCAGCAAATGGAAAAGCGGGAGCCCTAAAGAGACCCAGTACTTC. Its protein is CASKWKSGSPKETQYF.

The chain recombines TRBV2 with TRBJ1-3, with TRBD1 identical over 7 bases. CDR1 SNHLY and CDR2 FYNNEI come from the germline V gene. This CDR3 spans 15 amino acids. V lost 5 bases, J lost 2 bases, and 6 bases stayed unmatched. CDR3 nucleotide sequence: TGTGCCAGCAGTTCGAGGGGGCCTCCTGGAAACACCATATATTTT. Encoded protein: CASSSRGPPGNTIYF.

This clone has only one observation. The chain recombines TRBV6-2 or TRBV6-3 with TRBJ1-2, with D possibly being TRBD1 (6 bases). The V and J ends lost 5 bases and 6 bases respectively, with 19 bases between them. In germline, CDR1 is MNHEY, CDR2 SVGEGT. The CDR3 contains 15 residues. CDR3 loop: CASSTLLQGLHGYTF. CDR3 DNA sequence: TGTGCCAGCAGTACACTCCTACAGGGATTACATGGCTACACCTTC.

The rearrangement links TRBV18 to TRBJ1-1; TRBD1 is a possible D gene (6 bases). The CDR3 extends over 13 amino acids. The ends were cut back, 3 bases at V and 11 bases at J, with 16 bases in the middle. From germline, CDR1 is KGHSH and CDR2 LQKENI. The CDR3 loop reads CASSPQGTKGAFF. In DNA form, the CDR3 reads TGTGCCAGCTCACCTCAGGGGACAAAAGGGGCTTTCTTT.

The chain uses TRBV7-3 and TRBJ1-2; D possibly corresponds to TRBD1 (5 bases). Trimming removed 5 bases at V and 2 bases at J, with 9 bases between. The CDR3 is made up of 13 amino acids. Looked up from germline, CDR1 is SGHTA and CDR2 is FQGTGA. CDR3 amino acids: CASSPDKNYGYTF. CDR3 nucleotide sequence: TGTGCCAGCAGCCCGGACAAGAACTATGGCTACACCTTC.

V is TRBV7-9 and J is TRBJ1-4, with D possibly matching TRBD1 (6 bases). Germline V gives CDR1 SEHNR, CDR2 FQNEAQ (reference sequence). Deletions cut 1 base from V and 8 bases from J, with 11 bases between. This CDR3 has 14 amino acids. The CDR3 region has the DNA TGTGCCAGCAGCTTAGTGGACAGAGCCGAAAAACTGTTTTTT. This gives the protein CASSLVDRAEKLFF. Supplemented by reference TRBV7-9 and TRBJ1-4, the full variable domain reads DTGVSQNPRHKITKRGQNVTFRCDPISEHNRLYWYRQTLGQGPEFLTYFQNEAQLEKSRLLSDRFSAERPKGSFSTLEIQRTEQGDSAMYLCASSLVDRAEKLFFGSGTQLSVL.

The chain couples TRBV9 to TRBJ2-5; 10 bases map to TRBD2. The CDR3 is 14 residues long. Germline CDR1 is SGDLS and CDR2 is YYNGEE. V was clipped by 4 bases and J by 4 bases; unmatched bases: 4. The CDR3 reads CASSSLAGGETQYF. The CDR3 DNA sequence: TGTGCCAGCAGCTCGTTAGCGGGGGGAGAGACCCAGTACTTC.

This clone appeared a single time. This chain uses TRBV12-5 with TRBJ2-5, with 8 nucleotides matching TRBD1. V shed 1 base and J 2 bases; nucleotides not matched to a gene: 3. From germline, CDR1 is LGHNT and CDR2 FRNRAP. The CDR3 contains 15 residues. CDR3 coding DNA: TGTGCTAGTGGTTTGGGGACAGGGAAGCAAGAGACCCAGTACTTC. This sequence encodes CASGLGTGKQETQYF.

This chain links TRBV4-1 with TRBJ1-2; 7 bases are shared with TRBD1. Per the germline V gene, CDR1 is MGHRA and CDR2 is YSYEKL. CDR3 length equals 14 residues. Losses at the gene ends were 3 bases for V and 8 bases for J; bases not matched to a gene: 9. CDR3: CASSQEDRVGGYTF. CDR3 in DNA: TGCGCCAGCAGCCAGGAAGACAGGGTTGGAGGCTACACCTTC.

This rearrangement joins TRBV3-1 (or the pseudogene TRBV3-2) to TRBJ1-1; no definite D call. Trimming removed 1 base from V and 0 bases from J, with 6 bases in between. Germline V gene sequence: CDR1 LGHDT, CDR2 YNNKEL (reference sequence). The CDR3 spans 14 residues. In DNA form, the CDR3 reads TGTGCCAGCAGCCAAGGTCTATTGAACACTGAAGCTTTCTTT. Protein sequence: CASSQGLLNTEAFF.